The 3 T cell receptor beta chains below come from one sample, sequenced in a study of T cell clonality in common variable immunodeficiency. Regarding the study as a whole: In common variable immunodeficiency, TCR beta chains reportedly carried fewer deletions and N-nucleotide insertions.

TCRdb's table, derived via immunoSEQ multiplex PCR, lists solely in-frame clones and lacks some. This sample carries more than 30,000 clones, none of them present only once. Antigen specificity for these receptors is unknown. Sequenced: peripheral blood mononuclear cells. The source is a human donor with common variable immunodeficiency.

CDR3 DNA, as far as it was read: TGCAGTGCTAGAATCCAGAGTTATGGC. Encoded protein: CSARIQSYG. In full, the CDR3 is CSARIQSYGYTF. The chain uses TRBV20-1 and TRBJ1-2; D gene ambiguous. The CDR3 end falls 3 residues outside the read, so it is completed with the germline J gene. CDR1 is DFQATT, CDR2 SNEGSKA, per germline (reference sequence). Trimming pared 2 bases from V and 5 bases from J, leaving 9 bases between. CDR3 length equals 12 residues.

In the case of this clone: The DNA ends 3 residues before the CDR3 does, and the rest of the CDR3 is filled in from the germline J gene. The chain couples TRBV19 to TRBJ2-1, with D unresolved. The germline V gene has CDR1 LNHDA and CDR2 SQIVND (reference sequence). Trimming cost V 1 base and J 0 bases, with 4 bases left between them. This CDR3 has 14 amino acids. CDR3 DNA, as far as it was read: TGTGCCAGTAGTATAGCTGTCTCCTACAATGAG. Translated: CASSIAVSYNE. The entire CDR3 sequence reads CASSIAVSYNEQFF.

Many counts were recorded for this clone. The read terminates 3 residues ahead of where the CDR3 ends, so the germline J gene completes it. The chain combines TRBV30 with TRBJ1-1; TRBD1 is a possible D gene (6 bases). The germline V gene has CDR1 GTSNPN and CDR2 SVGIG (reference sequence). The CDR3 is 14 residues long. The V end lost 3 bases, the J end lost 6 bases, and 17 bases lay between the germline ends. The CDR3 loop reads CAWRDSGRGPEAFF. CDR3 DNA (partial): TGTGCCTGGAGGGACAGTGGGCGAGGTCCTGAA.